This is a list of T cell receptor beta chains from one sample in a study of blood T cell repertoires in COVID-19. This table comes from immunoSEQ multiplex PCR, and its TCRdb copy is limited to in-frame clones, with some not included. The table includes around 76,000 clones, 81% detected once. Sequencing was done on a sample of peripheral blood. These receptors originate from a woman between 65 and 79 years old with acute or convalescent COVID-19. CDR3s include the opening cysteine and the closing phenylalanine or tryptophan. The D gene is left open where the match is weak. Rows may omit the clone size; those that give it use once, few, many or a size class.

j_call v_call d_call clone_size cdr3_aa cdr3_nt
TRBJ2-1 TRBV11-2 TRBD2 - CASSLEIAGNGEQFF TGTGCCAGCAGCTTAGAAATAGCGGGGAACGGTGAGCAGTTCTTC
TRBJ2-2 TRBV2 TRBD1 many CASSPRPGQTFGGELFF TGTGCCAGCAGCCCCAGACCGGGACAGACCTTCGGCGGGGAGCTGTTTTTT
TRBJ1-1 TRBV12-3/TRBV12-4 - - CASSKGQNTEAFF TGTGCCAGCAGTAAAGGACAGAACACTGAAGCTTTCTTT
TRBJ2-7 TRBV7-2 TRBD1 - CASSLEGGRGFSYEQYF TGTGCCAGCAGCTTAGAGGGCGGCAGGGGGTTCTCCTACGAGCAGTACTTC
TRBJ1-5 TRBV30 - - CAWSVGHNQPQHF TGTGCCTGGAGTGTGGGACACAATCAGCCCCAGCATTTT
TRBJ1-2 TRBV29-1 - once CSVDPGGASYGYTF TGCAGCGTTGACCCCGGCGGGGCGAGCTATGGCTACACCTTC
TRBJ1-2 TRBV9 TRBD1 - CASSLGQENYGYTF TGTGCCAGCAGCTTAGGACAGGAGAACTATGGCTACACCTTC
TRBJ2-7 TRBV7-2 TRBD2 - CASSSAVTSGKSSYEQYF TGTGCCAGCAGCTCCGCCGTGACTAGCGGGAAGAGCTCCTACGAGCAGTACTTC
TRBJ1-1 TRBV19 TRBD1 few CASSKRDRGVDEAFF TGTGCCAGTAGTAAACGGGACAGGGGTGTTGATGAAGCTTTCTTT
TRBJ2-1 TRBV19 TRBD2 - CASRSIEGLRGYNEQFF TGTGCCAGTAGGAGCATCGAGGGACTAAGGGGCTACAATGAGCAGTTCTTC
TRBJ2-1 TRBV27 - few CASSLVPSSYNEQFF TGTGCCAGCAGTTTAGTGCCTAGCTCCTACAATGAGCAGTTCTTC
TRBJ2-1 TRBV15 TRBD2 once CATSRGTSGYNEQFF TGTGCCACCAGCCGAGGGACTAGCGGCTACAATGAGCAGTTCTTC
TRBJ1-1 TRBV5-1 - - CASSLSVGGGNTEAFF TGCGCCAGCAGCTTGAGTGTCGGGGGAGGGAACACTGAAGCTTTCTTT
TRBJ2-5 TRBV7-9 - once CASSFSGAMSETQYF TGTGCCAGCAGCTTTTCGGGAGCCATGTCAGAGACCCAGTACTTC
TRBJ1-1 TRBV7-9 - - CASSLFRQGEAFF TGTGCCAGCAGCTTATTTCGGCAGGGTGAAGCTTTCTTT
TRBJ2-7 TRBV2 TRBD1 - CASRAGTGNYEQYF TGTGCCAGCAGGGCCGGGACAGGGAACTACGAGCAGTACTTC
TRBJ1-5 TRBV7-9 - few CASTPGGRQPQHF TGTGCCAGCACCCCCGGGGGGCGGCAGCCCCAGCATTTT
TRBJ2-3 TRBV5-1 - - CASSLALGGPTDTQYF TGCGCCAGCAGCTTGGCCTTGGGGGGGCCGACAGATACGCAGTATTTT
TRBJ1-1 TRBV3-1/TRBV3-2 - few CASSQALVRDTEAFF TGTGCCAGCAGCCAAGCCCTAGTGCGAGATACTGAAGCTTTCTTT
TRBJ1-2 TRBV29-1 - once CSVEDEGDVYGYTF TGCAGCGTTGAAGATGAAGGGGATGTCTATGGCTACACCTTC
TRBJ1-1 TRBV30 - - CAWTKRGSTEAFF TGTGCCTGGACTAAGCGGGGGAGCACTGAAGCTTTCTTT
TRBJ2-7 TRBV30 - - CAWSVSSRFDEQYF TGTGCCTGGAGTGTTTCTAGTAGGTTTGACGAGCAGTACTTC
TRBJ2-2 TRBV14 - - CASSQDTGRALNTGELFF TGTGCCAGCAGCCAAGATACAGGGAGGGCGCTGAACACCGGGGAGCTGTTTTTT
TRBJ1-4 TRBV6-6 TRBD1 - CASSRGTGGEGEKLFF TGTGCCAGCAGCCGTGGGACAGGGGGCGAGGGTGAAAAACTGTTTTTT
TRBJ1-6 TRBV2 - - CASSEVQLQSPLHF TGTGCCAGCAGTGAGGTCCAGTTACAATCACCCCTCCACTTT
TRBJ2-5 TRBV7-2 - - CASSPHLGGQETQYF TGTGCCAGCAGCCCCCATTTGGGGGGCCAAGAGACCCAGTACTTC
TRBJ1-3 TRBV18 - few CASSPPGRGNTIYF TGTGCCAGCTCACCACCGGGGAGAGGAAACACCATATATTTT
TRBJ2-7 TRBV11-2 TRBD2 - CASSLASGSYEQYF TGTGCCAGCAGCTTGGCTAGCGGCTCCTACGAGCAGTACTTC
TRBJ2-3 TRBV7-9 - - CASSSGQLTDTQYF TGTGCCAGCAGCTCAGGACAGCTCACAGATACGCAGTATTTT
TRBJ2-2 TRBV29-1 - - CSATTPKRSAEELFF TGCAGCGCCACCACGCCAAAAAGATCGGCGGAGGAGCTGTTTTTT
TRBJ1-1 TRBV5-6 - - CASSYDRNTEAFF TGTGCCAGCAGCTATGACAGGAACACTGAAGCTTTCTTT
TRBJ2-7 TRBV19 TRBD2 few CASSPSGGMEQYF TGTGCCAGTAGTCCCAGCGGGGGGATGGAGCAGTACTTC
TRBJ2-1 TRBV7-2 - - CASSLGGENEQFF TGTGCCAGCAGCTTAGGTGGGGAGAATGAGCAGTTCTTC
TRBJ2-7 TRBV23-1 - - CASSQGQGTYEQYF TGCGCCAGCAGTCAAGGTCAGGGGACCTACGAGCAGTACTTC
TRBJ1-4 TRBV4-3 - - CASSQDQGKNEKLFF TGCGCCAGCAGCCAAGATCAGGGCAAAAATGAAAAACTGTTTTTT
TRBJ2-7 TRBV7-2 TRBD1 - CASSRDRGGEQYF TGTGCCAGCAGCCGGGACAGGGGAGGCGAGCAGTACTTC
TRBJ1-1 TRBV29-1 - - CSVEQQLWVHTEAFF TGCAGCGTTGAACAACAGTTGTGGGTACACACTGAAGCTTTCTTT
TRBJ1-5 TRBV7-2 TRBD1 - CASSPQGASNQPQHF TGTGCCAGCAGCCCTCAGGGGGCCTCCAATCAGCCCCAGCATTTT
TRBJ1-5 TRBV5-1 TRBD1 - CASSLEGGGDQPQHF TGCGCCAGCAGCTTGGAAGGGGGCGGCGATCAGCCCCAGCATTTT
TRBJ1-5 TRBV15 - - CATSPTRAQPQHF TGTGCCACCAGCCCCACGAGGGCACAGCCCCAGCATTTT
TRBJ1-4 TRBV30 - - CACQYNEKLFF TGTGCCTGCCAGTATAATGAAAAACTGTTTTTT
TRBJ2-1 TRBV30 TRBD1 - CAWSTGQGVYNEQFF TGTGCCTGGAGTACCGGACAGGGGGTATACAATGAGCAGTTCTTC
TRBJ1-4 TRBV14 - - CASSHQINEKLFF TGTGCCAGCAGCCACCAGATTAATGAAAAACTGTTTTTT
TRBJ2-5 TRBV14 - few CASSQLVPGFYQETQYF TGTGCCAGCAGCCAATTGGTGCCGGGATTCTACCAAGAGACCCAGTACTTC
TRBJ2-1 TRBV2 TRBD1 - CAGGDRGYGEQFF TGTGCCGGGGGGGACAGGGGGTATGGTGAGCAGTTCTTC
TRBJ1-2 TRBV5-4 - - CASSLQGRDGYTF TGTGCCAGCAGCCTACAGGGTAGGGATGGCTACACCTTC
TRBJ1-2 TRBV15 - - CATSRDVQGYEGYTF TGTGCCACCAGCAGAGATGTACAGGGATATGAAGGCTACACCTTC
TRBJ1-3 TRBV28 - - CASSLFQGSFRNTIYF TGTGCCAGCAGTTTATTCCAGGGTAGTTTTCGAAACACCATATATTTT